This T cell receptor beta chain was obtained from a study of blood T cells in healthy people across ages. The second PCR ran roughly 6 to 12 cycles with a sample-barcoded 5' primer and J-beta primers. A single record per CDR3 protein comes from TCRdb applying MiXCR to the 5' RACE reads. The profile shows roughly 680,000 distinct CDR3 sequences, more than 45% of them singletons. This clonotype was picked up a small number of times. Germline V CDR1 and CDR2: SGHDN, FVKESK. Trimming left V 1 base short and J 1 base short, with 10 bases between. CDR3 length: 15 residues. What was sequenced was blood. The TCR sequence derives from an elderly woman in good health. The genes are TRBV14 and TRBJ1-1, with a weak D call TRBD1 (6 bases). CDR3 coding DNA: TGTGCCAGCAGCCAAGTGGGGGACAAGAACACTGAAGCTTTCTTT. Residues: CASSQVGDKNTEAFF.